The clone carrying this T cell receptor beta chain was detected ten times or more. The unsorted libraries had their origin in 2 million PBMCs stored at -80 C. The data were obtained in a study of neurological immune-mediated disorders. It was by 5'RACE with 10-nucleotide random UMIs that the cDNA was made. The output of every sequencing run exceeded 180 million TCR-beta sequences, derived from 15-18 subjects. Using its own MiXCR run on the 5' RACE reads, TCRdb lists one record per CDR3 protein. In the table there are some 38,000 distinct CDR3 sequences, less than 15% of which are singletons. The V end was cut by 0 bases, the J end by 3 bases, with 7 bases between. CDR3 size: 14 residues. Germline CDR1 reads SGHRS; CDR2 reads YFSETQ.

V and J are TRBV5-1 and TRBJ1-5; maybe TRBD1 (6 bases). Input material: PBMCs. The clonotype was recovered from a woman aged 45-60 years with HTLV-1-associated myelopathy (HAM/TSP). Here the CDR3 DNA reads TGCGCCAGCAGCTTGGCAGGGGACAATCAGCCCCAGCATTTT. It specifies CASSLAGDNQPQHF.